These 14 T cell receptor beta chains share one sample of origin, sequenced in a study of post-analysis software for immune sequencing data (dated by TCRdb to 2015 to 2017). The research as a whole found: Significantly higher frequencies in patients than in controls were found for roughly 5 TRBV segments, including TRBV5-6, TRBV5-1 and TRBV20-1.

These receptors have no known antigen. The library was prepared using PCR. The reads were generated on an Illumina HiSeq 2500. To reduce PCR and sequencing biases, unique molecular identifiers were built into the TCR beta cDNA libraries. In-frame beta chains were kept once TCRdb had trimmed the public reads at Q25 with fastp and called clones with MiXCR. Duplicate CDR3 protein sequences are folded into a single record with the most common DNA and genes. The sample contains about 540,000 distinct CDR3 sequences, roughly 34% of them found a single time. The top ten clonotypes cover 6% of the sample. Sequenced: blood. The receptors originated from a girl aged 2 to 17 with multiple sclerosis.

This clonotype was seen repeatedly, ten times or more. The gene calls are TRBV12-3 or TRBV12-4 and TRBJ2-1; D gene ambiguous. V gave up 0 bases and J gave up 13 bases, with 13 bases separating them. The CDR3 is 13 residues long. This CDR3 is CASSLAGTDIQFF. DNA of the CDR3: TGTGCCAGCAGTTTAGCGGGTACTGACATACAGTTCTTC.

The sample holds a few counts of this clonotype. The junction differs from germline at one of its ends, possibly a read error. CDR3 coding DNA: TGTGTCATCAGACAAACCCGGCGGGGGGGACGTTACAATGAGCAGTTCTTC. This codes for CVIRQTRRGGRYNEQFF. The chain links TRBV10-3 to TRBJ2-1; TRBD2 matches 9 bases. This CDR3 spans 17 amino acids. Germline V CDR1 and CDR2: ENHRY, SYGVKD.

This clonotype was counted a few times. CDR3 residues: CASSPQTENLYGYTF. CDR3 nucleotide sequence: TGCGCCAGCAGCCCCCAGACAGAAAACCTCTATGGCTACACCTTC. V and J are TRBV5-1 and TRBJ1-2; weak D call: TRBD1 (5 bases). The ends were cut back, 4 bases at V and 4 bases at J, with 17 bases in the middle. Germline values: CDR1 SGHRS, CDR2 YFSETQ. The CDR3 is 15 residues long.

This clonotype appeared a few times. V is TRBV4-1 and J is TRBJ1-5; TRBD1 matches 10 bases. The J segment lost 4 bases and the V segment lost 3 bases, leaving 3 bases of the junction unmatched. Per germline, CDR1 MGHRA and CDR2 YSYEKL. This CDR3 is 15 amino acids long. The CDR3 coding sequence is TGCGCCAGCAGCCACTTGGGACAGGGGAATCAGCCCCAGCATTTT. It specifies CASSHLGQGNQPQHF.

The chain uses TRBV29-1 and TRBJ1-2, with 10 nucleotides matching TRBD1. V lost 6 bases and J lost 6; bases outside the gene matches: 7. The CDR3 is 13 residues long. Germline assignment: CDR1 SQVTM and CDR2 ANQGSEA. CDR3 residues: CSVKTGGLDGYTF. For the CDR3, the DNA is TGCAGCGTAAAGACAGGGGGCCTGGATGGCTACACCTTC.

V gene TRBV30 combines with J gene TRBJ1-2, with D perhaps matching TRBD1 (6 bases). The CDR3 spans 15 residues. In germline, CDR1 is GTSNPN, CDR2 SVGIG (reference sequence). V dropped 0 bases and J dropped 3 bases, with 14 bases sitting between them. CDR3 loop: CAWSVQPGADYGYTF. In DNA form, the CDR3 reads TGTGCCTGGAGTGTACAACCGGGGGCGGACTATGGCTACACCTTC.

V usage is TRBV3-1 and J usage is TRBJ1-5; perhaps TRBD1 as D (5 bases). Germline lookup yields CDR1 LGHDT and CDR2 YNNKEL (reference sequence). Deletions cut 6 bases from V and 2 bases from J, with 14 bases between. This CDR3 comprises 15 residues. As DNA, the CDR3 is TGTGCCAGCAGTCGAAAGGGGCTAGGCAATCAGCCCCAGCATTTT. Its translation: CASSRKGLGNQPQHF.

This sequence joins TRBV6-5 and TRBJ1-1, with a weak D call TRBD1 (5 bases). Deletions cut 6 bases from V and 0 bases from J, with 17 bases between. The V gene's germline CDR1 is MNHEY and CDR2 SVGAGI. The CDR3 spans 16 residues. CDR3: CASSLMPGTLNTEAFF. The DNA of the CDR3 is TGTGCCAGCAGCCTGATGCCCGGGACGCTGAACACTGAAGCTTTCTTT.

This clonotype was seen more than once but under ten times. V and J are TRBV20-1 and TRBJ1-2; D is uncertain. This CDR3 contains 15 residues. CDR1 is DFQATT, CDR2 SNEGSKA, per germline (reference sequence). Trimming shortened V by 0 bases and J by 0 bases, and 11 bases separated the two germline ends. The CDR3: CSARDRGWANYGYTF. CDR3 DNA sequence: TGCAGTGCTAGAGATCGAGGGTGGGCTAACTATGGCTACACCTTC.

This clonotype was seen a few times. J is TRBJ1-2 and V is TRBV5-1; D might be TRBD1 (5 bases). The CDR3 totals 15 residues. CDR1 SGHRS and CDR2 YFSETQ come from the germline V gene. Deletions cut 4 bases from V and 8 bases from J, with 21 bases between. The CDR3 here is CASSPAPGQGEGYTF. In DNA, the CDR3 is TGCGCCAGCAGCCCGGCCCCGGGGCAGGGTGAAGGCTACACCTTC.

This clonotype was seen a few times. This chain connects TRBV7-3 to TRBJ2-1; D is unresolved. This CDR3 has 16 amino acids. The germline gives CDR1 SGHTA, CDR2 FQGTGA. Deletions cut 2 bases from V and 10 bases from J, with 21 bases between. For the CDR3, the DNA is TGTGCCAGCAGCTTACTTAAGCAGGAGTGGCTCGGGGAGCAGTTCTTC. It is translated as CASSLLKQEWLGEQFF.

This sequence joins TRBV7-9 and TRBJ2-4; a weak D match, TRBD2 (5 bases). Trimming removed 7 bases at V and 7 bases at J, with 11 bases between. Germline V gives CDR1 SEHNR, CDR2 FQNEAQ (reference sequence). The CDR3 has 12 amino acids. In nucleotides, the CDR3 is TGTGCCAGCACACTAGATCGGAACATTCAGTACTTC. Translation gives CASTLDRNIQYF.

In regard to this clonotype: One junction end does not reproduce the germline sequence, and a read error may be involved. The chain is built from TRBV6-2 or TRBV6-3 and TRBJ2-1; TRBD2 might be the D (5 bases). The CDR3 extends over 16 amino acids. Germline values: CDR1 MNHEY, CDR2 SVGEGT. The CDR3 DNA follows: TGTGCCAGCAGTTACACGGCGGGCTCCTCCTACAATGGGCAGTTCTTC. Residues: CASSYTAGSSYNGQFF.

The V and J genes are TRBV12-3 or TRBV12-4 and TRBJ2-5; 8 bases align to TRBD1. The V gene end was trimmed by 7 bases and the J gene end by 2 bases; junction bases not matched to a gene: 9. CDR3 length: 15 amino acids. The CDR3 bases are TGTGCCAGCACGTGGACCGGGACAGGTCAAGAGACCCAGTACTTC. Protein: CASTWTGTGQETQYF.